Listed here are 5 T cell receptor beta chains from one sample, sequenced in a study of blood T cell repertoires in COVID-19. TCRdb's table, derived via immunoSEQ multiplex PCR, lists solely in-frame clones and lacks some. This sample yields a few hundred thousand clones, of which roughly 84% are seen a single time; roughly 3.1% belongs to the top ten. Sequencing was performed on peripheral blood. These receptor sequences come from a woman aged 18-35 years with acute or convalescent COVID-19.

The chain has TRBV5-8 and TRBJ1-1; 7 bases map to TRBD1. This CDR3 comprises 15 residues. With V trimmed by 0 bases and J by 5 bases, 7 bases remained unmatched. Germline values: CDR1 SGHTS, CDR2 YDEGEE. The CDR3 DNA is TGTGCCAGCAGCTTGGGGGCCACAGGGGAGACTGAAGCTTTCTTT. As protein: CASSLGATGETEAFF.

V gene TRBV20-1 combines with J gene TRBJ1-1; 7 nucleotides match TRBD1. Germline assignment: CDR1 DFQATT and CDR2 SNEGSKA (reference sequence). V lost 4 bases, J lost 4 bases, and 0 bases stayed unmatched. This CDR3 comprises 11 residues. The CDR3, as DNA: TGCAGTGCTACAGGGGGCACTGAAGCTTTCTTT. Its protein product is CSATGGTEAFF.

This clone was detected only a few times. The genes are TRBV28 and TRBJ2-7; the D gene is possibly TRBD2 (6 bases). Germline-derived CDR1 and CDR2 are MDHEN and SYDVKM. This CDR3 has 16 amino acids. Trimming shortened V by 7 bases and J by 1 base, and 20 bases separated the two germline ends. The CDR3 spells CASTTARENPSYEQYF. CDR3 bases: TGTGCCAGCACCACCGCTCGGGAGAACCCTTCCTACGAGCAGTACTTC.

This chain uses TRBV6-6 with TRBJ1-1, with 8 bases aligning to TRBD1. The CDR3 totals 18 residues. The germline CDR1 and CDR2 sequences are MNHNY and SVGAGI (reference sequence). With V trimmed by 5 bases and J by 3 bases, 17 bases remained unmatched. DNA for the CDR3: TGTGCCAGCAGTCAGACCGGGACAGGTTTCCTCCTTTACACTGAAGCTTTCTTT. It is translated as CASSQTGTGFLLYTEAFF.

This clone was seen once. J is TRBJ1-5 and V is TRBV27; possible D gene TRBD1, 6 bases. Trimming cost V 5 bases and J 5 bases, with 13 bases left between them. Germline V gene data show CDR1 as MNHEY and CDR2 as SMNVEV (reference sequence). The CDR3 has 14 residues. CDR3 bases: TGTGCCAGCAGTCCTCACGGACAGTATCAGCCCCAGCATTTT. Translation: CASSPHGQYQPQHF.